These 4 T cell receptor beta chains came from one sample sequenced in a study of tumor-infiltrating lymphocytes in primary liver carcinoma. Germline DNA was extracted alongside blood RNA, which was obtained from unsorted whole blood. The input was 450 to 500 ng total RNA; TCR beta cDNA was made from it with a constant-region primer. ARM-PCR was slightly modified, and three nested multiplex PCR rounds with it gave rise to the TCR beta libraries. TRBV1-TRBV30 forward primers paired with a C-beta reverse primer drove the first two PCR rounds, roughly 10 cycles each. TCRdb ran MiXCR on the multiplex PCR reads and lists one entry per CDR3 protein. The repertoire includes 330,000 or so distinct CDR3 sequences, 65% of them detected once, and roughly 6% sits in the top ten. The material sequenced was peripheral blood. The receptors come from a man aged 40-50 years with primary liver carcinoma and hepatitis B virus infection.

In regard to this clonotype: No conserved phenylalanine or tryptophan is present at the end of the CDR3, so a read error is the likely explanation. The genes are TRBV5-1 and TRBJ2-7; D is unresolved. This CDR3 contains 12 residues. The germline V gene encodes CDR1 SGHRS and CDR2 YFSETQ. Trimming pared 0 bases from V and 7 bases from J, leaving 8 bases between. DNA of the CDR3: TGCGCCAGCAGCTTGGATGGCACGGAGCAGTACTCC. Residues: CASSLDGTEQYS.

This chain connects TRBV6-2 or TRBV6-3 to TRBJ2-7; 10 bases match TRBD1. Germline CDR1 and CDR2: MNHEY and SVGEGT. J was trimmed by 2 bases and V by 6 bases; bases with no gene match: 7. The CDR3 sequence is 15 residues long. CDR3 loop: CASRRAGTGAYEQYF. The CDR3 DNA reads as TGTGCCAGCAGGCGCGCCGGGACAGGGGCCTACGAGCAGTACTTC.

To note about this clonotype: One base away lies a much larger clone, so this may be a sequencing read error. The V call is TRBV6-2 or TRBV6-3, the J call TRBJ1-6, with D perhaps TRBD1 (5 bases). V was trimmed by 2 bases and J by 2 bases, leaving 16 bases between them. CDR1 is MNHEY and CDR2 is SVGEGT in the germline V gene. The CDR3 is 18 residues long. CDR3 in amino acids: CASSYPSWRGTYNSPLHF. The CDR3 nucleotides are TGTGCCAGCAGTTACCCCTCCTGGAGGGGCACCTATAATTCACCCCTCCACTTT.

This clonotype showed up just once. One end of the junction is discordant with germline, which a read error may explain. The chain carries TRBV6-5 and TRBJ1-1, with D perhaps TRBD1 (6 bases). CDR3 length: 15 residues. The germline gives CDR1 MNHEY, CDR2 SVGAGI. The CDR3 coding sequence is TGTGCCAGCGGTTACTCGAAGCAGGGGTTCGGGAGTGCTTTCTTT. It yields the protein CASGYSKQGFGSAFF.